These 10 T cell receptor beta chains were all obtained from the same sample, sequenced in a study of CDR3 diversity in severe acne. Using its own MiXCR run on the PCR reads, TCRdb lists one record per CDR3 protein. The sample gives 65,000 to 95,000 distinct CDR3 sequences, under 65% of which show up once; roughly an eighth is in the top ten. Source material: blood. The receptors were gathered from a male donor in good health, without acne.

By share, this clonotype ranks as medium-sized. The chain couples TRBV10-2 to TRBJ2-2; D unclear. The CDR3 is 11 amino acids. The V end lost 5 bases, the J end lost 3 bases, and 1 base lay between the germline ends. Germline V gives CDR1 WSHSY, CDR2 SAAADI. The CDR3 DNA follows: TGCGCCAGCAGTTACACCGGGGAGCTGTTTTTT. Its protein is CASSYTGELFF.

In this sample, this clonotype turned up many times. V and J are TRBV27 and TRBJ2-3; no clear D. V lost 4 bases to trimming and J lost 5 bases, with 10 bases between them. CDR3 size: 13 residues. Germline V CDR1 and CDR2: MNHEY, SMNVEV (reference sequence). CDR3 in DNA: TGTGCCAGCAGTTCCATAAACCAAGATACGCAGTATTTT. This translates into CASSSINQDTQYF.

This clonotype was observed a handful of times. This chain links TRBV24-1 with TRBJ2-5, with D possibly TRBD2 on 6 matching bases. This CDR3 contains 15 residues. V was trimmed by 4 bases and J by 1 base, leaving 12 bases between them. Per the germline V gene, CDR1 is KGHDR and CDR2 is SFDVKD. The CDR3 bases are TGTGCCACCAGTGACTCCACTAGCCCCCAAGAGACCCAGTACTTC. Protein product: CATSDSTSPQETQYF.

The chain combines TRBV19 with TRBJ2-7; 8 nucleotides match TRBD1. The CDR3 has 15 residues. Germline V gene data show CDR1 as LNHDA and CDR2 as SQIVND (reference sequence). V was pared by 3 bases and J by 0 bases, with 4 bases of the junction left unmatched. The CDR3 here is CASSIVGQGSYEQYF. For the CDR3, the DNA is TGTGCCAGTAGTATCGTTGGACAGGGCTCCTACGAGCAGTACTTC. Variable domain in full (rest from reference TRBV19 and TRBJ2-7): DGGITQSPKYLFRKEGQNVTLSCEQNLNHDAMYWYRQDPGQGLRLIYYSQIVNDFQKGDIAEGYSVSREKKESFPLTVTSAQKNPTAFYLCASSIVGQGSYEQYFGPGTRLTVT.

The chain combines TRBV9 with TRBJ2-3; possible D gene TRBD1, 9 bases. From germline, CDR1 is SGDLS and CDR2 YYNGEE. Trimming took off 4 bases at V and 4 bases at J, with 25 bases between the two ends. This CDR3 is built from 18 residues. The CDR3 reads CASSPRGGGQGRSDTQYF. In DNA form, the CDR3 reads TGTGCCAGCAGCCCTCGGGGGGGGGGACAGGGAAGATCAGATACGCAGTATTTT.

V is TRBV5-1 and J is TRBJ1-1, with a possible D match to TRBD1 (5 bases). Trimming shortened V by 4 bases and J by 2 bases, and 15 bases separated the two germline ends. Germline V gene data show CDR1 as SGHRS and CDR2 as YFSETQ. The CDR3 runs to 15 residues. The CDR3 spells CASSLSDTTNTEAFF. The CDR3 DNA sequence: TGCGCCAGCAGCCTATCGGACACCACCAACACTGAAGCTTTCTTT.

The V call is TRBV2, the J call TRBJ2-5, with D possibly being TRBD1 (5 bases). CDR3 length: 13 residues. With 5 bases removed from V and 5 bases from J, the gap between germline ends came to 12 bases. CDR1 is SNHLY and CDR2 is FYNNEI in the germline V gene. The CDR3, as DNA: TGTGCCAGCAGTACTCCAGGGAAGGAGACCCAGTACTTC. Translating it yields CASSTPGKETQYF.

This clonotype was found many times. This chain joins TRBV28 and TRBJ2-5; 7 bases map to TRBD2. This CDR3 contains 13 residues. The J segment lost 4 bases and the V segment lost 6 bases, leaving 5 bases of the junction unmatched. From germline, CDR1 is MDHEN and CDR2 SYDVKM. The CDR3 here is CASSKGGGETQYF. The CDR3 coding sequence is TGTGCCAGCAGCAAGGGCGGGGGAGAGACCCAGTACTTC.

Only a few counts were recorded for this clonotype. V and J are TRBV7-7 and TRBJ1-3, with D uncertain. This CDR3 spans 12 amino acids. The germline gives CDR1 SSHAT, CDR2 FNYEAQ (reference sequence). The CDR3 spells CASGSGGNTIYF. The CDR3 nucleotides read TGTGCTAGCGGCTCGGGTGGGAACACCATATATTTT.

About this clonotype: A much more abundant neighbour one base away suggests this may be a read error. The chain is built from TRBV7-3 and TRBJ2-7, with D possibly being TRBD1 (5 bases). Trimming removed 4 bases from V and 5 bases from J, with 12 bases in between. The germline gives CDR1 SGHTA, CDR2 FQGTGA. CDR3 size: 13 residues. The CDR3 spells CASSSRQGDEQYF. The CDR3 nucleotides read TGTGCCAGCAGCTCCCGCCAGGGCGACGAGCAGTACTTC.